The 27 T cell receptor beta chains presented below share a single source sample, sequenced in a study of response to subunit inactivated influenza vaccine. TCRdb used MiXCR to reprocess the RT-PCR reads, holding one entry per CDR3 protein. The data contain about 520,000 distinct CDR3 sequences, roughly 23% of them seen just once; the ten biggest clones take up approximately 2%. The source material was CD4+ T cells sorted from PBMCs, sampled 4 to 6 days after vaccination. The origin of the receptors is a man aged 45-65 years who received an inactivated influenza vaccine.

This clonotype was found a few times. The chain combines TRBV24-1 with TRBJ2-7; the match to TRBD1 covers 7 bases. This CDR3 is 13 amino acids long. The junction had 3 bases not matched to a gene; V was cut back by 3 bases and J by 5 bases. In germline, CDR1 is KGHDR, CDR2 SFDVKD. This CDR3 reads CATSDPTGDEQYF. The CDR3 nucleotides are TGTGCCACCAGTGATCCTACAGGGGACGAGCAGTACTTC.

This clonotype was counted between two and nine times. The rearrangement links TRBV4-3 to TRBJ2-1; possibly TRBD1 or TRBD2 for D (5 bases each). Germline loops: CDR1 LGHNA, CDR2 YSLEER. Deletions cut 4 bases from V and 9 bases from J, with 19 bases between. The CDR3 consists of 15 residues. CDR3 coding DNA: TGCGCCAGCAGCCTCGCCGCGGGCAGGGTGGGTGAGCAGTTCTTC. Amino acids: CASSLAAGRVGEQFF.

The chain links TRBV6-2 or TRBV6-3 to TRBJ2-1, with 12 positions matching TRBD2. Germline V CDR1 and CDR2: MNHEY, SVGEGT. The CDR3 is made up of 15 amino acids. V shed 7 bases, J shed 9 bases, and the junction held 10 bases outside the gene matches. The CDR3 nucleotides read TGTGCCAGCAAACCTAGCGGGAGGGACAACGGTGAGCAGTTCTTC. It translates to CASKPSGRDNGEQFF.

The chain uses TRBV5-6 and TRBJ2-3, with D hard to call. The CDR3 covers 13 residues. CDR1 and CDR2 (germline): SGHDT, YYEEEE. V was shortened by 0 bases and J by 5 bases, with 7 bases between the two germline ends. In DNA form, the CDR3 reads TGTGCCAGCAGCTTGGTCGATGGAGATACGCAGTATTTT. This encodes CASSLVDGDTQYF. Full variable domain (outside the CDR3, taken from reference TRBV5-6 and TRBJ2-3): DAGVTQSPTHLIKTRGQQVTLRCSPKSGHDTVSWYQQALGQGPQFIFQYYEEEERQRGNFPDRFSGHQFPNYSSELNVNALLLGDSALYLCASSLVDGDTQYFGPGTRLTVL.

This clonotype has only a few counts. The chain recombines TRBV7-2 with TRBJ2-1; 7 nucleotides align to TRBD2. Germline-derived CDR1 and CDR2 are SGHTA and FQGNSA. This CDR3 comprises 14 residues. This CDR3 reads CAHSLASGYNEQFF. The CDR3, as DNA: TGTGCTCACAGCTTGGCTAGCGGTTACAATGAGCAGTTCTTC.

This clonotype occurred many times. The chain has TRBV6-2 or TRBV6-3 and TRBJ2-1; D assignment may be TRBD1 or TRBD2 (5 bases each). This CDR3 spans 16 amino acids. Germline CDR1 reads MNHEY; CDR2 reads SVGEGT. The V end lost 6 bases, the J end lost 2 bases, and 17 bases lay between the germline ends. The CDR3 coding sequence is TGTGCCAGCAGACGGGCCGGGACGGCAACCTACAATGAGCAGTTCTTC. It yields the protein CASRRAGTATYNEQFF.

This clonotype was recorded a few times. The J gene is TRBJ2-7, the V gene TRBV5-1; possibly TRBD2 for D (6 bases). CDR3 length: 15 residues. Trimming removed 4 bases from V and 0 bases from J, with 14 bases in between. CDR1 is SGHRS, CDR2 YFSETQ, per germline. CDR3: CASSKSGTRSYEQYF. In DNA form, the CDR3 reads TGCGCCAGCAGCAAGTCCGGGACTCGCTCCTACGAGCAGTACTTC.

This clonotype has more than one count but fewer than ten. This chain links TRBV12-3 or TRBV12-4 with TRBJ2-2; 14 bases match TRBD2. This CDR3 is built from 18 residues. J lost 5 bases, V lost 0 bases, and 5 bases had no gene match. CDR3 sequence reads: CASSLAPGLAGDTGELFF. CDR3 sequence (DNA): TGTGCCAGCAGTTTAGCCCCGGGACTAGCGGGGGATACCGGGGAGCTGTTTTTT.

The sample holds one count of this clonotype. This sequence joins TRBV11-2 and TRBJ2-7; D is uncertain. Trimming took off 5 bases at V and 5 bases at J, with 25 bases between the two ends. The CDR3 is made up of 17 amino acids. Germline CDR1 reads SGHAT; CDR2 reads FQNNGV. CDR3 loop: CASSIGSHSRATHEQYF. CDR3 sequence (DNA): TGTGCCAGCAGCATTGGCTCGCATTCAAGGGCAACCCACGAGCAGTACTTC.

The rearrangement links TRBV10-3 to TRBJ2-1; no definite D call. CDR1 and CDR2 from the germline V gene are ENHRY and SYGVKD. Trimming shortened V by 1 base and J by 9 bases, and 4 bases separated the two germline ends. The CDR3 contains 11 residues. The CDR3 here is CAISELLEQFF. CDR3 bases: TGTGCCATCAGTGAGTTACTTGAGCAGTTCTTC.

This clonotype was seen only a few times. The rearrangement joins TRBV7-2 to TRBJ1-1, with a weak D call TRBD1 (6 bases). This CDR3 region has 14 residues. CDR1 is SGHTA, CDR2 FQGNSA, per germline. The germline V and J ends were trimmed by 5 bases and 10 bases, with 20 bases remaining between them. The CDR3 is CASSHPETGNRAFF. CDR3 coding DNA: TGTGCCAGCAGCCATCCCGAGACAGGAAATCGAGCTTTCTTT.

The chain is built from TRBV20-1 and TRBJ1-6, with D unclear. Germline lookup yields CDR1 DFQATT and CDR2 SNEGSKA (reference sequence). V lost 5 bases to trimming and J lost 5 bases, with 13 bases between them. There are 14 residues in the CDR3. The CDR3 loop is CSADPDGNNSPLHF. The CDR3 DNA reads TGCAGTGCTGACCCCGACGGGAATAATTCACCCCTCCACTTT.

The chain combines TRBV7-2 with TRBJ2-7, with 7 bases identical to TRBD2. V lost 4 bases, J lost 3 bases, and 6 bases stayed unmatched. CDR1 is SGHTA and CDR2 is FQGNSA in the germline V gene. The CDR3 is 14 residues long. The CDR3 spells CASSWAGLDYEQYF. The CDR3 bases are TGTGCCAGCAGCTGGGCCGGACTAGACTACGAGCAGTACTTC.

The sample holds a few counts of this clonotype. The rearrangement links TRBV4-3 to TRBJ2-1; no definite D call. Per germline, CDR1 LGHNA and CDR2 YSLEER. CDR3 length: 14 amino acids. Trimming took 1 base from V and 6 from J, leaving 10 bases between them. CDR3 sequence (DNA): TGCGCCAGCAGCCAAGCCCCCTTGGGCAATGAGCAGTTCTTC. Translated: CASSQAPLGNEQFF.

The chain combines TRBV5-1 with TRBJ1-1, with D maybe TRBD1 (5 bases). There are 15 residues in the CDR3. In germline, CDR1 is SGHRS, CDR2 YFSETQ. The V gene lost 0 bases and the J gene lost 0 bases, with 9 bases spanning the gap. In DNA, the CDR3 is TGCGCCAGCAGCTTGGATGGGGGTATGAACACTGAAGCTTTCTTT. Its protein product is CASSLDGGMNTEAFF.

The genes are TRBV6-1 and TRBJ1-1; 7 bases align to TRBD1. This CDR3 has 16 amino acids. Germline assignment: CDR1 MNHNS and CDR2 SASEGT. The ends lost 6 bases at V and 3 bases at J; junction bases unmatched: 13. CDR3 sequence (DNA): TGTGCCAGCAGGACCTTAACAGGGGCAGCGGACACTGAAGCTTTCTTT. It codes for CASRTLTGAADTEAFF.

This clonotype was observed a few times. This chain's CDR3 is CASSQIYSSNEKLFF. In nucleotides, the CDR3 is TGCGCCAGCAGCCAAATCTACAGTTCGAATGAAAAACTGTTTTTT. V and J are TRBV4-3 and TRBJ1-4; D uncertain. CDR3 length: 15 amino acids. The V end lost 2 bases, the J end lost 5 bases, and 12 bases lay between the germline ends. Germline lookup yields CDR1 LGHNA and CDR2 YSLEER.

The chain uses TRBV3-1 and TRBJ2-3, with D perhaps matching TRBD1 (7 bases). The germline V gene has CDR1 LGHDT and CDR2 YNNKEL (reference sequence). The CDR3 has 16 residues. Deletions cut 6 bases from V and 4 bases from J, with 20 bases between. The CDR3 DNA follows: TGTGCCAGCAGTTTTACAGGGGTCCCGGGGGCAGATACGCAGTATTTT. This gives the protein CASSFTGVPGADTQYF.

The V gene is TRBV20-1, the J gene TRBJ1-1, with D unclear. The V end lost 1 base, the J end lost 2 bases, and 8 bases lay between the germline ends. Per germline, CDR1 DFQATT and CDR2 SNEGSKA (reference sequence). The CDR3 totals 13 residues. Written as DNA, the CDR3 is TGCAGTGCTAGAGCGAGTAGCAACACTGAAGCTTTCTTT. The encoded protein is CSARASSNTEAFF.

Ten or more counts support this clonotype. The chain couples TRBV9 to TRBJ1-6; maybe TRBD1 (6 bases). Germline CDR1 and CDR2: SGDLS and YYNGEE. The ends were cut back, 2 bases at V and 5 bases at J, with 8 bases in the middle. The CDR3 totals 14 residues. The DNA of the CDR3 is TGTGCCAGCAGCGTCGCAGGGGATAATTCACCCCTCCACTTT. This gives the protein CASSVAGDNSPLHF.

A few counts support this clonotype. The chain employs TRBV4-3 and TRBJ1-1; TRBD1 matches 9 bases. The V gene end was trimmed by 3 bases and the J gene end by 3 bases; junction bases not matched to a gene: 5. Germline-derived CDR1 and CDR2 are LGHNA and YSLEER. The CDR3 runs to 15 residues. This chain's CDR3 is CASSHMTGGDTEAFF. As DNA, the CDR3 is TGCGCCAGCAGCCACATGACAGGGGGGGACACTGAAGCTTTCTTT.

This clonotype came up many times. The chain combines TRBV28 with TRBJ1-6, with D perhaps TRBD1 (6 bases). CDR1 is MDHEN, CDR2 SYDVKM, per germline. The CDR3 covers 17 residues. V was shortened by 4 bases and J by 7 bases, with 20 bases between the two germline ends. CDR3 sequence reads: CASSSPSGGGRNSPLHF. DNA for the CDR3: TGTGCCAGCAGTTCCCCATCGGGAGGGGGACGGAATTCACCCCTCCACTTT. The whole variable domain, filled in from reference TRBV28 and TRBJ1-6, reads DVKVTQSSRYLVKRTGEKVFLECVQDMDHENMFWYRQDPGLGLRLIYFSYDVKMKEKGDIPEGYSVSREKKERFSLILESASTNQTSMYLCASSSPSGGGRNSPLHFGNGTRLTVT.

The genes are TRBV5-1 and TRBJ1-6; TRBD1 matches at 8 bases. Germline lookup yields CDR1 SGHRS and CDR2 YFSETQ. With 4 bases clipped from V and 7 bases from J, the junction kept 7 bases outside the gene matches. This CDR3 comprises 15 residues. The CDR3 DNA follows: TGCGCCAGCAGCGAAAAGACAGGGGCGAATTCACCCCTCCACTTT. This gives the protein CASSEKTGANSPLHF.

This clonotype appeared a few times. The V gene is TRBV6-2 or TRBV6-3, the J gene TRBJ1-6; D gene unclear. The CDR3 sequence is 14 residues long. Trimming stripped 2 bases from V and 9 bases from J, with 11 bases between. Germline-derived CDR1 and CDR2 are MNHEY and SVGEGT. DNA of the CDR3: TGTGCCAGCAGTTACCAGGCCCTTCGTTCACCCCTCCACTTT. This codes for CASSYQALRSPLHF.

This clonotype appeared a few times. The chain recombines TRBV6-2 or TRBV6-3 with TRBJ2-3; 9 bases are a match to TRBD2. This CDR3 has 15 residues. Germline CDR1 MNHEY, CDR2 SVGEGT. Trimming at V came to 7 bases and at J to 2 bases, leaving 7 bases not matched to a gene. The CDR3, as DNA: TGTGCCAGCACTAAAGCGGGGGGATACACAGATACGCAGTATTTT. Translated, it gives CASTKAGGYTDTQYF.

This clonotype was counted a few times. This chain links TRBV12-3 or TRBV12-4 with TRBJ2-2; 8 bases align to TRBD2. CDR3 length equals 16 residues. V gave up 5 bases and J gave up 3 bases; unmatched junction bases: 8. CDR3 nucleotides: TGTGCCAGCAGTCGGGGAAGCGGGAGAGACACCGGGGAGCTGTTTTTT. Its translation is CASSRGSGRDTGELFF.

The chain combines TRBV29-1 with TRBJ2-5; possible D gene TRBD1, 6 bases. The CDR3 loop spans 15 amino acids. In germline, CDR1 is SQVTM, CDR2 ANQGSEA. V was trimmed by 3 bases and J by 7 bases, leaving 21 bases between them. This chain's CDR3 is CSVDLGQGILRTQYF. The CDR3 nucleotides read TGCAGCGTTGATTTGGGTCAGGGGATTCTGCGGACCCAGTACTTC.